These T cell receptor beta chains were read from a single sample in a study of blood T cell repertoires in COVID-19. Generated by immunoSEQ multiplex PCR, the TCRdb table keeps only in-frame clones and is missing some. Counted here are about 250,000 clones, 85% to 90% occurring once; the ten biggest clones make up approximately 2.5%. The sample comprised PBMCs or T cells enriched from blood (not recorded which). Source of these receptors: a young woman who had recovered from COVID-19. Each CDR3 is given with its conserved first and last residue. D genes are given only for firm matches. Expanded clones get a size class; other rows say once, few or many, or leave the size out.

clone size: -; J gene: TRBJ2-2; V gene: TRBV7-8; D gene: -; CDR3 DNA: TGTGCCAGCAGTCCGGCGGGGGCCCCCGGGGAGCTGTTTTTT; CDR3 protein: CASSPAGAPGELFF
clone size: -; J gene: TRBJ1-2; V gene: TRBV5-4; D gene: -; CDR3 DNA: TGTGCCAGCAGCCCTAGGAGCCCGTTTGATGGCTACACCTTC; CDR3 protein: CASSPRSPFDGYTF
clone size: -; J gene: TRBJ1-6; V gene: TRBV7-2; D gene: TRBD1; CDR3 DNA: TGTGCCAGCAGGGGTGGACAGGGGAATTCACCCCTCCACTTT; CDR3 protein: CASRGGQGNSPLHF
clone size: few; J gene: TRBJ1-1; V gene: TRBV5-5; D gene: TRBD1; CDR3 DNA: TGTGCCAGCAGCCCAAGGACAGGGGGGAACACTGAAGCTTTCTTT; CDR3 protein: CASSPRTGGNTEAFF
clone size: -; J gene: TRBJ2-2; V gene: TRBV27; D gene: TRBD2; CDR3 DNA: TGTGCCAGCAGTTCACCCCTAGCGGGGGCTGCGGGGGAGCTGTTTTTT; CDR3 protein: CASSSPLAGAAGELFF
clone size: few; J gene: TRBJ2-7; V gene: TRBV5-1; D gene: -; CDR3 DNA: TGCGCCAGCAGAATCACAGGGTCCGCCTACGAGCAGTACTTC; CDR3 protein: CASRITGSAYEQYF
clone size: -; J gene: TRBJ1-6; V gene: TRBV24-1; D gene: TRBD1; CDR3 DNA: TGTGCCACCAGTGACCCGACAGGGGGCTATTCACCCCTCCACTTT; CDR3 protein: CATSDPTGGYSPLHF
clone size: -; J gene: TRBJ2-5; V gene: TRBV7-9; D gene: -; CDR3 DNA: TGTGCCAGCAGCCCCCCGGGTCCAAAAGAAGAGACCCAGTACTTC; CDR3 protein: CASSPPGPKEETQYF
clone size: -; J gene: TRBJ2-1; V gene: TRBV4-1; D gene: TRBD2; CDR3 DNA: TGCGCCAGCAGCTCAACCGGGACTAGAGACTACAATGAGCAGTTCTTC; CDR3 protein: CASSSTGTRDYNEQFF
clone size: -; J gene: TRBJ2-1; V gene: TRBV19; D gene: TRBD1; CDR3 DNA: TGTGCCAGTAGTATTGGAGGGACAGGGGCGGGTGAGCAGTTCTTC; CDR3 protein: CASSIGGTGAGEQFF
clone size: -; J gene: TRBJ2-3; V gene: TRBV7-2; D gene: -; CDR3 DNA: TGTGCCAGCAGCTTAGTTGAGTCACCGAGCATGAATACGCAGTATTTT; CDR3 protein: CASSLVESPSMNTQYF
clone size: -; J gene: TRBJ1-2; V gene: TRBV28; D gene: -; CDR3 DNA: TGTGCCAGCAGTTGGATAGGAGGGGTAAACTATGGCTACACCTTC; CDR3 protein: CASSWIGGVNYGYTF
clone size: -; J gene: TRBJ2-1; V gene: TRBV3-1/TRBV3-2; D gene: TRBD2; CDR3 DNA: TGTGCCAGCAGGTCGGGGGGGACTAGGGGTTTGAATGAGCAGTTCTTC; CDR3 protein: CASRSGGTRGLNEQFF
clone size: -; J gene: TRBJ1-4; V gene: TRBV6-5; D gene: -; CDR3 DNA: TGTGCCAGCTCCCGGGGGTGGACTAATGAAAAACTGTTTTTT; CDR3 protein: CASSRGWTNEKLFF
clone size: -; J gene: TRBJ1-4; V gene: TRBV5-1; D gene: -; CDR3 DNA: TGCGCCAGCAGCTTGAGTCAACCAGGGAATGAAAAACTGTTTTTT; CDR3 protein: CASSLSQPGNEKLFF
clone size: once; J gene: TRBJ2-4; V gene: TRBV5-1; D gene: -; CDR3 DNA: TGCGCCACCTCCTTAGGGGTCCCCCTAGCCAAAAACATTCAGTACTTC; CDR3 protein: CATSLGVPLAKNIQYF
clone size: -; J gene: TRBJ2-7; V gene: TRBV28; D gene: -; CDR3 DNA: TGTGCCAGCAGTCCGGTGAGCTCCTACGAGCAGTACTTC; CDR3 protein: CASSPVSSYEQYF
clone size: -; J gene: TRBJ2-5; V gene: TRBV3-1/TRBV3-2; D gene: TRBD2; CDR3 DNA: TGTGCCAGCAGCCAGGGACTAGCGGGGGCAGAGACCCAGTACTTC; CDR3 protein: CASSQGLAGAETQYF
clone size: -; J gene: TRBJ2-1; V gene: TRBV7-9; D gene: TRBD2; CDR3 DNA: TGTGCCAGCAGCCTGACTAGCGGGGGGAATGAGCAGTTCTTC; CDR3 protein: CASSLTSGGNEQFF
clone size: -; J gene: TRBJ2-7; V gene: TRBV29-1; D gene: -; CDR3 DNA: TGCAGCGTTGAAGGGGAAGGGAGCTCCTACGAGCAGTACTTC; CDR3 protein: CSVEGEGSSYEQYF
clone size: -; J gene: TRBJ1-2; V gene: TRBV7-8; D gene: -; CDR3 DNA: TGTGCCAGCACCCCACCGAGTGGGGCGCGAAGCTATGGCTACACCTTC; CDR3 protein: CASTPPSGARSYGYTF
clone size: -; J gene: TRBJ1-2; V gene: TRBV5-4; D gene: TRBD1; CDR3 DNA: TGTGCCAGCACGACGGGACAGGGTTTTTCTGGCTACACCTTC; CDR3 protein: CASTTGQGFSGYTF
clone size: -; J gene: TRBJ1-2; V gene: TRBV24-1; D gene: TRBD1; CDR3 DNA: TGTGCCACCAGTGACCCCCACAGGGGAGTAAATGGCTACACCTTC; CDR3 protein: CATSDPHRGVNGYTF
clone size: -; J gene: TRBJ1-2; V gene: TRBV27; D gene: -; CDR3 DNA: TGTGCCAGCAGGGGGCAGAACTATGGCTACACCTTC; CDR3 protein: CASRGQNYGYTF